The present T cell receptor beta chain was sequenced within a study of cytomegalovirus exposure and HLA in healthy donors. This CDR3 spans 14 amino acids. Germline CDR1 is SGHTA and CDR2 is FQGNSA. Trimming took off 3 bases at V and 10 bases at J, with 18 bases between the two ends. The PCR contained 60 Vbeta and 13 Jbeta primers. Only in-frame clones appear in the TCRdb table, and some are missing; sequencing was by immunoSEQ multiplex PCR. Of 180,000 or so clones listed, roughly four fifths are singletons. Sequencing was carried out using PBMCs. This receptor was taken from a woman between 25 and 40 years old in good health and CMV-seropositive. V and J are TRBV7-2 and TRBJ1-1; D not certain. The CDR3 spells CASSFRRGELGAFF. CDR3 coding DNA: TGTGCCAGCAGCTTCCGACGGGGTGAGCTGGGAGCTTTCTTT.